Listed below are T cell receptor beta chains from one sample, sequenced in a study of blood T cells in healthy people across ages. Via MiXCR, TCRdb re-called the 5' RACE reads, giving one row per CDR3 protein. The table has 750,000 to 950,000 distinct CDR3 sequences, roughly 25% seen once; the top ten hold 3%. The same specimen was also included in a second study, on T cells of mothers and their children.

The sequencing input was blood. The receptors here all came from a boy between 10 and 17 years old in good health. Both conserved end residues are part of each CDR3. The D gene is left open where the match is weak. Clone size, where shown, is once, few, many, or a class for clones that have expanded.

v_gene	j_gene	d_gene	abundance	CDR3aa	CDR3nt
TRBV24-1	TRBJ2-5	.	few	CATSDPRTDSQTQYF	TGTGCCACCAGTGACCCCCGGACAGATTCCCAGACCCAGTACTTC
TRBV6-2/TRBV6-3	TRBJ1-1	.	few	CASTRAGTEAFF	TGTGCCAGCACTCGGGCTGGCACTGAAGCTTTCTTT
TRBV7-9	TRBJ2-3	TRBD2	.	CASSDDDFSPSGDYTDTQYF	TGTGCCAGCAGCGACGACGACTTCAGCCCTAGCGGCGATTACACAGATACACAGTATTTT
TRBV6-1	TRBJ2-2	.	few	CASCLFWGTGELFF	TGTGCCAGCTGCCTATTCTGGGGCACCGGGGAGCTGTTTTTT
TRBV4-1	TRBJ2-1	TRBD2	.	CASSPGPGLAESYNEQFF	TGCGCCAGCAGCCCGGGACCGGGACTAGCGGAATCCTACAATGAGCAGTTCTTC
TRBV2	TRBJ2-5	TRBD2	few	CASGWEGQETQYF	TGTGCCAGCGGGTGGGAGGGGCAAGAGACCCAGTACTTC
TRBV7-9	TRBJ1-2	TRBD1	.	CASSSGQEIYGYTF	TGTGCCAGCAGCTCCGGACAGGAGATCTATGGCTACACCTTC
TRBV6-5	TRBJ2-3	TRBD2	.	CATYSSGGINTQYF	TGTGCCACTTACTCTAGCGGGGGAATTAATACGCAGTATTTT
TRBV14	TRBJ2-5	.	.	CASSQPSSWAQYF	TGTGCCAGCAGCCAGCCCAGTTCATGGGCCCAGTACTTC
TRBV7-9	TRBJ2-1	TRBD2	.	CASSSHLAGGHNEQFF	TGTGCCAGCAGCTCCCATTTAGCGGGGGGGCATAATGAGCAGTTCTTC
TRBV7-9	TRBJ2-1	.	few	CASSLRGSEQFF	TGTGCCAGCAGCTTACGGGGATCTGAGCAGTTCTTC
TRBV5-1	TRBJ2-4	TRBD2	.	CASSFGVAGGRDKNIQYF	TGCGCCAGCAGCTTCGGGGTAGCGGGGGGCCGGGACAAAAACATTCAGTACTTC
TRBV12-3/TRBV12-4	TRBJ1-5	TRBD1	few	CASSTGTGLNQPQHF	TGTGCCAGCAGTACCGGGACAGGCCTTAATCAGCCCCAGCATTTT
TRBV4-1	TRBJ1-5	.	.	CASSLLDKVGNQPQHF	TGCGCCAGCAGCCTCTTGGACAAGGTGGGCAATCAGCCCCAGCATTTT
TRBV29-1	TRBJ1-2	.	few	CSVEDRADYGYTF	TGCAGCGTTGAAGATAGGGCCGACTATGGCTACACCTTC
TRBV27	TRBJ2-7	.	.	CASRERFSPEQYF	TGTGCCAGCCGAGAAAGGTTCTCTCCCGAGCAGTACTTC
TRBV9	TRBJ1-5	TRBD1	few	CASSDAGGQPQHF	TGTGCCAGCAGCGACGCAGGGGGTCAGCCCCAGCATTTT
TRBV9	TRBJ2-3	TRBD2	.	CASSVGGSGVGDTQYF	TGTGCCAGCAGCGTAGGGGGTAGCGGGGTCGGAGATACGCAGTATTTT
TRBV5-5	TRBJ2-5	.	.	CASSWAGRQETQYF	TGTGCCAGCAGCTGGGCGGGACGCCAAGAGACCCAGTACTTC
TRBV13	TRBJ1-1	.	.	CASSPQLGGETEAFF	TGTGCCAGCAGCCCCCAACTGGGGGGTGAAACTGAAGCTTTCTTT
TRBV20-1	TRBJ2-3	.	.	CSARDLRGWTDTQYF	TGCAGTGCTAGAGATCTCCGGGGGTGGACAGATACGCAGTATTTT
TRBV15	TRBJ2-5	TRBD2	.	CATSRHGGASQETQYF	TGTGCCACCAGCAGACACGGGGGGGCCTCACAAGAGACCCAGTACTTC
TRBV7-9	TRBJ2-5	.	.	CASSLPEAETQYF	TGTGCCAGCAGCCTACCCGAGGCGGAGACCCAGTACTTC
TRBV4-1	TRBJ2-2	TRBD1	.	CASSQGGTGGTGELFF	TGCGCCAGCAGCCAAGGGGGGACAGGGGGCACCGGGGAGCTGTTTTTT
TRBV6-1	TRBJ1-1	.	few	CASEGNPPGKGYAFF	TGTGCCAGCGAAGGGAACCCACCGGGGAAGGGGTACGCTTTCTTT
TRBV24-1	TRBJ1-4	.	.	CAPFSGSGEKLFF	TGTGCCCCATTCTCCGGGTCGGGAGAAAAACTGTTTTTT